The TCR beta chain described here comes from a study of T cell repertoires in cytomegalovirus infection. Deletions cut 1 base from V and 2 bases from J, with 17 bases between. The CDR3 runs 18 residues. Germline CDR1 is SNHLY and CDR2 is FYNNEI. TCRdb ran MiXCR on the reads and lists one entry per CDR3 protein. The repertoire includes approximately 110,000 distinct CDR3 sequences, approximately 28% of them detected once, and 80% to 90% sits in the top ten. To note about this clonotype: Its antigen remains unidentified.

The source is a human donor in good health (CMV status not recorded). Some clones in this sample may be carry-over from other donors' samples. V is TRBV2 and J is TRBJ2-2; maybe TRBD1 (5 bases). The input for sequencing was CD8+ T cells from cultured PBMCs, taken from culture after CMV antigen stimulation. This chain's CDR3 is CASSEEEFDRRNTGELFF. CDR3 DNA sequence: TGTGCCAGCAGTGAAGAGGAGTTTGACAGACGAAACACCGGGGAGCTGTTTTTT.